These T cell receptor beta chains were read from a single sample in a study of long-term antiretroviral therapy in people with HIV. Method: immunoSEQ multiplex PCR; TCRdb's copy keeps in-frame clones and lacks some. The sample consists of 33,000 or so clones, about 97% of them appearing once. This material consisted of unsorted PBMCs, taken 7.6 years after starting antiretroviral therapy. Every receptor here comes from a man aged 25 to 40 with HIV. Both conserved end residues are part of each CDR3. D genes are given only for firm matches. Only part of the rows carry a size: once, few, many, or a class if the clone is expanded.

V: TRBV5-6
size: once
D: TRBD2
J: TRBJ2-1
CDR3: CASSRGAGGPSLQQFF
DNA: TGTGCCAGCAGCCGCGGAGCGGGGGGGCCCTCCCTGCAGCAGTTCTTC

V: TRBV9
size: -
D: -
J: TRBJ2-1
CDR3: CASSTGTQVEQFF
DNA: TGTGCCAGCAGCACAGGGACCCAGGTTGAGCAGTTCTTC

V: TRBV5-4
size: -
D: TRBD1
J: TRBJ2-5
CDR3: CASSPPKGGGTGGGETQYF
DNA: TGTGCCAGCAGCCCTCCTAAGGGGGGCGGGACAGGGGGAGGGGAGACCCAGTACTTC

V: TRBV20-1
size: -
D: -
J: TRBJ2-5
CDR3: CSARERKTQYF
DNA: TGCAGTGCTAGGGAGCGGAAGACCCAGTACTTC

V: TRBV7-2
size: -
D: -
J: TRBJ1-6
CDR3: CASSTQASSPLHF
DNA: TGTGCCAGCAGCACCCAAGCTAGTTCACCCCTCCACTTT

V: TRBV5-6
size: -
D: -
J: TRBJ1-3
CDR3: CASSLEGIDTIYF
DNA: TGTGCCAGCAGCTTGGAGGGGATAGACACCATATATTTT

V: TRBV7-8
size: -
D: -
J: TRBJ1-5
CDR3: CASSLIAGRWSQPQHF
DNA: TGTGCCAGCAGCTTGATCGCAGGGAGGTGGAGTCAGCCCCAGCATTTT

V: TRBV9
size: -
D: -
J: TRBJ1-4
CDR3: CASSVGTATSTNEKLFF
DNA: TGTGCCAGCAGCGTAGGGACTGCGACTTCAACTAATGAAAAACTGTTTTTT

V: TRBV2
size: -
D: -
J: TRBJ2-4
CDR3: CASSGGKWALAKNIQYF
DNA: TGTGCCAGCAGCGGAGGAAAGTGGGCTTTAGCCAAAAACATTCAGTACTTC

V: TRBV5-1
size: -
D: -
J: TRBJ2-5
CDR3: CASSPYERSLGETQYF
DNA: TGCGCCAGCAGCCCCTACGAGCGGTCCTTGGGGGAGACCCAGTACTTC

V: TRBV7-2
size: -
D: TRBD2
J: TRBJ2-3
CDR3: CASSLEAGRMGDTQYF
DNA: TGTGCCAGCAGCTTAGAAGCGGGAAGAATGGGAGATACGCAGTATTTT

V: TRBV11-2
size: -
D: TRBD1
J: TRBJ2-3
CDR3: CASSQGATGASTDTQYF
DNA: TGTGCCAGCAGCCAGGGGGCTACAGGCGCTAGCACAGATACGCAGTATTTT

V: TRBV9
size: -
D: -
J: TRBJ2-3
CDR3: CASSEGPAGTDTQYF
DNA: TGTGCCAGCAGCGAGGGCCCCGCGGGTACAGATACGCAGTATTTT

V: TRBV19
size: -
D: TRBD2
J: TRBJ2-6
CDR3: CASEMGGSGANVLTF
DNA: TGTGCCAGTGAAATGGGGGGGTCTGGGGCCAACGTCCTGACTTTC